The T cell receptor (beta chain) described here comes from a study of blood T cell repertoires in COVID-19. At the level of the study: Sources were T cells, B-cell-depleted T cells, or PBMCs; the material itself was cDNA or gDNA.

Germline CDR1 and CDR2: MDHEN and SYDVKM. This CDR3 contains 16 residues. V dropped 1 base and J dropped 2 bases, with 11 bases sitting between them. Original analysis: Quantification of nucleated cells was approximated via reference gene primer amplification. Assay used: immunoSEQ multiplex PCR; TCRdb lists only in-frame clones, some missing. Clone size and V and J calls were adopted from that table, with D and trimming inferred from the DNA. This table holds just under 350,000 clones, roughly 90% found once. This TCR was recovered from a woman in her 70s with COVID-19, enrolled during active disease. This chain connects TRBV28 to TRBJ2-2, with D maybe TRBD2 (5 bases). The sample consisted of peripheral blood. CDR3 DNA sequence: TGTGCCAGCAGTTTATTTGGGGAGCGAAACACCGGGGAGCTGTTTTTT. Its protein product is CASSLFGERNTGELFF.